The entry that follows covers one TCR beta chain sequence. What it binds is not known. Profiling relied on immunoSEQ multiplex PCR, and the TCRdb table lists in-frame clones only, not all of them. The table has under 20,000 clones, around nine tenths seen once; the top ten hold over 7.5%. This sample was taken from a study of graft-versus-host responses after intestinal transplantation. Study summary: All of the recipients had induction that used anti-thymocyte globulin, then tacrolimus and steroids for roughly three years. Study-wide findings and caveats: Early post-transplant HvG declines showed an association with peak circulating GvH clone levels. Graft-donor T cell macrochimerism in patients accompanied high graft-versus-host to host-versus-graft clonal ratios in allografts. There were GvH clones found in recipient marrow, and some of them appeared first in ileum or blood.

The germline V and J ends were trimmed by 4 bases and 6 bases, with 13 bases remaining between them. The germline CDR1 and CDR2 sequences are SGDLS and YYNGEE. The CDR3 has 14 residues. Sequencing was performed on PBMCs, taken 220 to 240 days after intestinal transplant. The receptor was derived from a human patient who received an intestinal transplant, so some T cells may come from the graft donor. This sequence joins TRBV9 and TRBJ1-4; D call uncertain. The CDR3 region has the DNA TGTGCCAGCAGCCCCCATTCGAGAGATGAAAAACTGTTTTTT. Translating gives CASSPHSRDEKLFF.